These 7 T cell receptor beta chains share one sample of origin, sequenced in a study of T cells in Graves' hyperthyroidism and ophthalmopathy. It was RNA transcripts that yielded the amplified TCR beta CDR3 regions. HTBI primers were employed in a first-round RT-PCR of the TCR CDR3. MiXCR, run by TCRdb on the multiplex PCR reads, gives a single entry per CDR3 protein. Of 500,000 to 650,000 distinct CDR3 sequences listed, approximately 17% are singletons. The sample comprised blood. Every receptor here comes from a woman aged 18-29 years with Graves' ophthalmopathy.

V and J are TRBV12-5 and TRBJ1-2, with D uncertain. Germline V gene lookup returns CDR1 LGHNT and CDR2 FRNRAP. CDR3 size: 12 residues. Trimming removed 1 base from V and 4 bases from J, with 4 bases in between. The DNA for the CDR3 is TGTGCTAGTGGTTTGGGGGGCTATGGCTACACCTTC. It yields the protein CASGLGGYGYTF.

In this sample, this clonotype turned up a few times. This chain joins TRBV19 and TRBJ1-2; no reliable D call. The germline gives CDR1 LNHDA, CDR2 SQIVND (reference sequence). V gave up 6 bases and J gave up 3 bases, with 11 bases separating them. There are 13 residues in the CDR3. The chain's CDR3 is CASRTLDHYGYTF. DNA for the CDR3: TGTGCCAGTAGGACATTAGACCACTATGGCTACACCTTC.

This clonotype has just a few counts. The chain has TRBV7-3 and TRBJ2-3; 9 bases are shared with TRBD2. After removal of 2 bases from V and 5 bases from J, the junction contained 8 bases not matched to a gene. This CDR3 region has 16 residues. Germline lookup yields CDR1 SGHTA and CDR2 FQGTGA. The CDR3 DNA reads as TGTGCCAGCAGCTTAGGCGTGCGGGGGGGTCTAGATACGCAGTATTTT. Amino acids: CASSLGVRGGLDTQYF.

This clonotype was recorded at least ten times. V usage is TRBV30 and J usage is TRBJ2-5; D is undetermined. In germline, CDR1 is GTSNPN, CDR2 SVGIG (reference sequence). The germline V and J ends were trimmed by 1 base and 2 bases, with 5 bases remaining between them. The CDR3 has 12 residues. The CDR3: CAWSAGQETQYF. CDR3 bases: TGTGCCTGGAGTGCCGGGCAAGAGACCCAGTACTTC.

The CDR3 sequence: CASSPGQTLGNTEAFF. Written as DNA, the CDR3 is TGTGCCAGCAGCCCCGGACAGACCTTGGGGAACACTGAAGCTTTCTTT. The genes are TRBV7-3 and TRBJ1-1, with D perhaps TRBD1 (6 bases). The V and J ends lost 5 bases and 1 base respectively, with 17 bases between them. The length of the CDR3 is 16 residues. Germline CDR1 SGHTA, CDR2 FQGTGA.

This clonotype was seen many times. This rearrangement joins TRBV4-3 to TRBJ1-1; D ambiguous. The CDR3 length is 14 residues. The V and J ends lost 0 bases and 4 bases respectively, with 9 bases between them. CDR1 is LGHNA and CDR2 is YSLEER in the germline V gene. The CDR3 protein is CASSQDLKGTEAFF. The CDR3 DNA reads TGCGCCAGCAGCCAAGATCTTAAGGGCACTGAAGCTTTCTTT.

With respect to this clonotype: A much larger clone lies one base from this, so it may be a read error. The rearrangement links TRBV6-1 to TRBJ2-1; TRBD2 might be the D (7 bases). V was trimmed by 9 bases and J by 7 bases, leaving 13 bases between them. CDR3 length: 12 amino acids. Germline-derived CDR1 and CDR2 are MNHNS and SASEGT. CDR3 nucleotides: TGTGCCAGTATAGGGGGGGGGAATGAGCAGTTCTTC. It codes for CASIGGGNEQFF.